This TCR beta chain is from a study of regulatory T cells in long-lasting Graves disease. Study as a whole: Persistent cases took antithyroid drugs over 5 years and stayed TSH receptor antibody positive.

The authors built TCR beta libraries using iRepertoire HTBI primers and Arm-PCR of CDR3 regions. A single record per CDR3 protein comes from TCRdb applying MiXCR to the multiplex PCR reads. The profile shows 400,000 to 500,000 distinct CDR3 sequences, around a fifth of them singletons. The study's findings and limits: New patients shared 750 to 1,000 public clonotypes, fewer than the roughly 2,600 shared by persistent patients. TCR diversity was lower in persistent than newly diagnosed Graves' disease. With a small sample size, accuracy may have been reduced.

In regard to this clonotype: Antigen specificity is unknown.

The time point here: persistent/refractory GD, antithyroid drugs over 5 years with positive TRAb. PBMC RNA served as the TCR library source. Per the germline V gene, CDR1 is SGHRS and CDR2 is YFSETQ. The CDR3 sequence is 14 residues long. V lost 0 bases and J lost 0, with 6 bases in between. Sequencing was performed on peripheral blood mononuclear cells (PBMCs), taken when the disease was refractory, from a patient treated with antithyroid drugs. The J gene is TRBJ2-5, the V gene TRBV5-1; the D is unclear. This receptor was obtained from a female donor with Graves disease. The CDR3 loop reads CASSLELYQETQYF. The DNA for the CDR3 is TGCGCCAGCAGCTTGGAACTATACCAAGAGACCCAGTACTTC. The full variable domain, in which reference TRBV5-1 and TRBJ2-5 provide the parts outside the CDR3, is KAGVTQTPRYLIKTRGQQVTLSCSPISGHRSVSWYQQTPGQGLQFLFEYFSETQRNKGNFPGRFSGRQFSNSRSEMNVSTLELGDSALYLCASSLELYQETQYFGPGTRLLVL.